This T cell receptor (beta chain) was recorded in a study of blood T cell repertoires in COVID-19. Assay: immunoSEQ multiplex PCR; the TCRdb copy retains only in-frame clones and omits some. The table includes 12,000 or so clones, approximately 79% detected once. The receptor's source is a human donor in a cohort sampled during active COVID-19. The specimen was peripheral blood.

CDR3 loop: CASRSLGGGKTEAFF. DNA for the CDR3: TGTGCCAGCAGGAGTTTGGGGGGAGGAAAAACTGAAGCTTTCTTT. The chain combines TRBV2 with TRBJ1-1; D may be TRBD1 (5 bases). Trimming stripped 6 bases from V and 5 bases from J, with 19 bases between. CDR3 length: 15 amino acids. CDR1 is SNHLY, CDR2 FYNNEI, per germline.